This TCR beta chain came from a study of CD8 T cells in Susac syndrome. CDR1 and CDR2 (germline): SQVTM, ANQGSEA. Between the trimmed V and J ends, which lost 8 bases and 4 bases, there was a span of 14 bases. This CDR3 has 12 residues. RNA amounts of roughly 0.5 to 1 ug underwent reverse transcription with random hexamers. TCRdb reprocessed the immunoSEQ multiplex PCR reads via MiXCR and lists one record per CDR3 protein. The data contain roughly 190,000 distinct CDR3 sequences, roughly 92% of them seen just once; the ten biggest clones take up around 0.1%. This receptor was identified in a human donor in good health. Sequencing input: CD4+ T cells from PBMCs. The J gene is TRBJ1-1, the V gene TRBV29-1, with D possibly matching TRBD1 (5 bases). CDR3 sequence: CSHYGGGTEAFF. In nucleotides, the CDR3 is TGCAGCCATTACGGGGGGGGCACTGAAGCTTTCTTT.